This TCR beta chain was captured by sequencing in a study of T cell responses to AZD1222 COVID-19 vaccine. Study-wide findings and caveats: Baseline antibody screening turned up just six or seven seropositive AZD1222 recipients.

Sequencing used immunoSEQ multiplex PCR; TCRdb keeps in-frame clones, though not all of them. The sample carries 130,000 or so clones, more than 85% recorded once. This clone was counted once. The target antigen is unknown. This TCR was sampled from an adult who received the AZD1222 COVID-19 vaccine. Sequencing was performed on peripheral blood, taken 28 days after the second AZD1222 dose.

The CDR3, as DNA: TGTGCCAGCAGCCGACAGGGCTCCCTTAAAAAACTGTTTTTT. Translating gives CASSRQGSLKKLFF. The chain has TRBV3-1 (or the pseudogene TRBV3-2) and TRBJ1-4; the match to TRBD1 covers 7 bases. The length of the CDR3 is 14 residues. Germline CDR1 and CDR2: LGHDT and YNNKEL (reference sequence). V lost 4 bases, J lost 9 bases, and 8 bases stayed unmatched.